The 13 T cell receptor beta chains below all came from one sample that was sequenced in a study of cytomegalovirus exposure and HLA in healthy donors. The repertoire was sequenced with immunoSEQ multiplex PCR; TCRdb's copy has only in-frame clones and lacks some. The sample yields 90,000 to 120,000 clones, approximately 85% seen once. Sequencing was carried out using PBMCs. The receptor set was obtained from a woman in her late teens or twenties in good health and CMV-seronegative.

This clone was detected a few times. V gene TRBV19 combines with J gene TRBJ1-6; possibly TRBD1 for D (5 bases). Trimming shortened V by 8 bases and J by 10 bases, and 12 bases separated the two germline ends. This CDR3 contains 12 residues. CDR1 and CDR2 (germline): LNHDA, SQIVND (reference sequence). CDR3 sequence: CASQGWESPLHF. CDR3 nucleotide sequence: TGTGCCAGTCAGGGATGGGAATCACCCCTCCACTTT.

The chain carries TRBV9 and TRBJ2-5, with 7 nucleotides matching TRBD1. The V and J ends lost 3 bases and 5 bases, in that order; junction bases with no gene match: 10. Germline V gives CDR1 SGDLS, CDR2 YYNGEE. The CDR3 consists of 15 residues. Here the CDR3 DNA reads TGTGCCAGCAGCGCCACAGGGGAATTCGGTGAGACCCAGTACTTC. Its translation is CASSATGEFGETQYF.

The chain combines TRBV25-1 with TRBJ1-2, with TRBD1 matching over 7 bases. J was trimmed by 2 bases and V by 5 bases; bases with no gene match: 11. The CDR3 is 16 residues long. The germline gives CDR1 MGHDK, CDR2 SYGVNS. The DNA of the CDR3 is TGTGCCAGCAGTTCGAGTGAAGGGGGCGCAAACTATGGCTACACCTTC. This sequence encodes CASSSSEGGANYGYTF.

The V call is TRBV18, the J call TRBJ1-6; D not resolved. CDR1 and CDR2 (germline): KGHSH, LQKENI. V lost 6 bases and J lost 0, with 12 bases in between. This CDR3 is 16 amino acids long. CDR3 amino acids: CASSLYGSSYNSPLHF. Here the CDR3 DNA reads TGTGCCAGCTCGCTTTATGGGAGCTCCTATAATTCACCCCTCCACTTT.

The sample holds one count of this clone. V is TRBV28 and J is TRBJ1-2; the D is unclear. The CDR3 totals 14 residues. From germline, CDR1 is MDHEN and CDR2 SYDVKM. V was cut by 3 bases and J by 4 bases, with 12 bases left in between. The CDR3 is CASSLYDGIYGYTF. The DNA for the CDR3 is TGTGCCAGCAGTTTGTATGACGGGATCTATGGCTACACCTTC.

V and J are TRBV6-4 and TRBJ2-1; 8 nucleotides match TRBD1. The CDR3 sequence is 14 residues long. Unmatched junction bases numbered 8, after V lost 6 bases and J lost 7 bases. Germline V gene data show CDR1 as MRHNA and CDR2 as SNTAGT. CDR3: CASRDRQGRNEQFF. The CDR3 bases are TGTGCCAGCAGGGATCGACAGGGGAGGAATGAGCAGTTCTTC.

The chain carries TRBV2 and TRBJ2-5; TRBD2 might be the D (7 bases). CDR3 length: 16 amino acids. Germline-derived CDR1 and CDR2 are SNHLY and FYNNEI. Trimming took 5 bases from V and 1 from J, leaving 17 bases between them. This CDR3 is CASSKNGGGLQETQYF. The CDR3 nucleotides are TGTGCCAGCAGTAAGAATGGCGGGGGCCTCCAAGAGACCCAGTACTTC.

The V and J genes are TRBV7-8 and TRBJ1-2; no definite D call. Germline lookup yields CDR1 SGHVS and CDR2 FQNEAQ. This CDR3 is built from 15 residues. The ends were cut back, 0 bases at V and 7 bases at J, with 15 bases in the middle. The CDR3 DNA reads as TGTGCCAGCAGCTTAGCGGGCAGCACGCCGGCTGGCTACACCTTC. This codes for CASSLAGSTPAGYTF.

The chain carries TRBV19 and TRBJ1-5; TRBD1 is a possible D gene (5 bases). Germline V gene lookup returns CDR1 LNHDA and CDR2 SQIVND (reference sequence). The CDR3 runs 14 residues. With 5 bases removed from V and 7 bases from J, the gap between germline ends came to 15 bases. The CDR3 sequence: CASSSSGMWQPQHF. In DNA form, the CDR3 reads TGTGCCAGTAGTTCCTCAGGGATGTGGCAGCCCCAGCATTTT.

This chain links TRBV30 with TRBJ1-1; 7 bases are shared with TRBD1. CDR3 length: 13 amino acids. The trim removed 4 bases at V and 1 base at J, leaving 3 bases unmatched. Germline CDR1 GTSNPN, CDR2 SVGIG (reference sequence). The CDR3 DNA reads TGTGCCTGGACCAGGACAGGGAACACTGAAGCTTTCTTT. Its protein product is CAWTRTGNTEAFF.

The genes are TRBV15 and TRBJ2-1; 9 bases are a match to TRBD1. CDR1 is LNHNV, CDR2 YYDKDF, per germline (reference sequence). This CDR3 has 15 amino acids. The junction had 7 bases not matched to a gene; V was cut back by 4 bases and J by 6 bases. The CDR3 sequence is CATSTRDRAVNEQFF. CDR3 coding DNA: TGTGCCACCAGCACTCGGGACAGGGCCGTCAATGAGCAGTTCTTC.

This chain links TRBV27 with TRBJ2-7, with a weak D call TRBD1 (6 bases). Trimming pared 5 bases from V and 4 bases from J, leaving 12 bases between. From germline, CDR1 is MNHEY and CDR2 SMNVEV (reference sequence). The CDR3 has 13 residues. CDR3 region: CASSPTRGYEQYF. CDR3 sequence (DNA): TGTGCCAGCAGTCCCACGAGGGGGTACGAGCAGTACTTC.

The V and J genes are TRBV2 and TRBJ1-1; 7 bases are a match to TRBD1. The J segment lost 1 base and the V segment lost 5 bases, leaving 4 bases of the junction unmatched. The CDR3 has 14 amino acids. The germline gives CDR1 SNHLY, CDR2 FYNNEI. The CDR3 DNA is TGTGCCAGCAGTCCTAGACAGGGGAACACTGAAGCTTTCTTT. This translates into CASSPRQGNTEAFF.